The rows below give T cell receptor beta chains drawn from one sample of a study of identical twins. Each CDR3 protein gets one entry after TCRdb re-called the 5' RACE reads with MiXCR. The repertoire consists of 1.5 million to 2 million distinct CDR3 sequences, with about 30% occurring once and the leading ten covering under 0.35%. Sequencing input: cord blood. The receptor source for this set is a newborn girl in good health. CDR3s include the opening cysteine and the closing phenylalanine or tryptophan. D genes are given only for firm matches. The size field is filled for only some rows; it gives once, few, many or a size class.

d_gene: -
abundance: -
j_gene: TRBJ1-1
v_gene: TRBV9
CDR3aa: CASSVGRTTANTEAFF
CDR3nt: TGTGCCAGCAGCGTGGGAAGAACTACAGCGAACACTGAAGCTTTCTTT

d_gene: TRBD2
abundance: few
j_gene: TRBJ2-1
v_gene: TRBV6-1
CDR3aa: CASSPFYLYGTSGYNEQFF
CDR3nt: TGTGCCAGCAGCCCCTTCTACCTATACGGGACTAGCGGCTACAATGAGCAGTTCTTC

d_gene: -
abundance: -
j_gene: TRBJ1-2
v_gene: TRBV4-1
CDR3aa: CASSQNGHGRANYTF
CDR3nt: TGCGCCAGCAGCCAAAATGGACACGGGCGGGCAAACTACACCTTC

d_gene: -
abundance: -
j_gene: TRBJ2-7
v_gene: TRBV16
CDR3aa: CASSQDIQGGDEQYF
CDR3nt: TGTGCCAGCAGCCAAGATATACAGGGGGGGGACGAGCAGTACTTC

d_gene: TRBD2
abundance: few
j_gene: TRBJ2-5
v_gene: TRBV29-1
CDR3aa: CSVEGLGLAIETQYF
CDR3nt: TGCAGCGTTGAAGGTTTAGGACTAGCTATCGAGACCCAGTACTTC

d_gene: -
abundance: few
j_gene: TRBJ2-1
v_gene: TRBV29-1
CDR3aa: CSVTGLNEQFF
CDR3nt: TGCAGCGTCACAGGGCTCAATGAGCAGTTCTTC

d_gene: TRBD1
abundance: -
j_gene: TRBJ1-2
v_gene: TRBV6-1
CDR3aa: CASSFRGQGNGYTF
CDR3nt: TGTGCCAGCAGTTTCAGGGGGCAGGGGAATGGCTACACCTTC

d_gene: TRBD2
abundance: few
j_gene: TRBJ2-7
v_gene: TRBV28
CDR3aa: CASTLGTSGSYEQYF
CDR3nt: TGTGCCAGCACCCTGGGGACTAGCGGTTCCTACGAGCAGTACTTC

d_gene: -
abundance: -
j_gene: TRBJ2-4
v_gene: TRBV7-2
CDR3aa: CASSLAGGYRAKNIQYF
CDR3nt: TGTGCCAGCAGCTTAGCAGGTGGCTACAGGGCCAAAAACATTCAGTACTTC

d_gene: TRBD2
abundance: -
j_gene: TRBJ2-5
v_gene: TRBV20-1
CDR3aa: CSAAGTSFETQYF
CDR3nt: TGCAGTGCTGCCGGGACTAGCTTTGAGACCCAGTACTTC

d_gene: -
abundance: many
j_gene: TRBJ2-3
v_gene: TRBV7-9
CDR3aa: CASSPLVTDTQYF
CDR3nt: TGTGCCAGCAGCCCTCTAGTCACAGATACGCAGTATTTT

d_gene: -
abundance: -
j_gene: TRBJ1-6
v_gene: TRBV7-2
CDR3aa: CASSLGYRSSYNPPLHF
CDR3nt: TGTGCCAGCAGCTTAGGGTACAGGAGCTCCTATAATCCACCCCTCCACTTT

d_gene: TRBD2
abundance: -
j_gene: TRBJ2-2
v_gene: TRBV10-3
CDR3aa: CAISESTSGRFTGELFF
CDR3nt: TGTGCCATCAGTGAGTCGACTAGCGGGAGGTTCACCGGGGAGCTGTTTTTT

d_gene: TRBD2
abundance: few
j_gene: TRBJ2-1
v_gene: TRBV6-6
CDR3aa: CASSYSSGGPHNEQFF
CDR3nt: TGTGCCAGCAGTTACTCGTCGGGAGGGCCCCACAATGAGCAGTTCTTC

d_gene: TRBD1
abundance: -
j_gene: TRBJ1-1
v_gene: TRBV5-1
CDR3aa: CASSLAGGGRNTEAFF
CDR3nt: TGCGCCAGCAGCTTAGCAGGGGGCGGTAGGAACACTGAAGCTTTCTTT

d_gene: -
abundance: once
j_gene: TRBJ1-1
v_gene: TRBV27
CDR3aa: CASSFTETNTEAFF
CDR3nt: TGTGCCAGCAGTTTTACAGAAACTAACACTGAAGCTTTCTTT

d_gene: -
abundance: many
j_gene: TRBJ2-4
v_gene: TRBV7-2
CDR3aa: CASSLAGLGGAKNIQYF
CDR3nt: TGTGCCAGCAGCTTAGCGGGGCTAGGAGGGGCCAAAAACATTCAGTACTTC

d_gene: -
abundance: -
j_gene: TRBJ2-7
v_gene: TRBV19
CDR3aa: CASSIGSVKDEQYF
CDR3nt: TGTGCCAGTAGTATAGGTAGCGTCAAGGACGAGCAGTACTTC

d_gene: -
abundance: -
j_gene: TRBJ2-7
v_gene: TRBV20-1
CDR3aa: CSATEGIWGQYF
CDR3nt: TGCAGTGCCACAGAAGGGATATGGGGGCAGTACTTC

d_gene: -
abundance: -
j_gene: TRBJ2-7
v_gene: TRBV5-1
CDR3aa: CVSSLGTLSSYEQYF
CDR3nt: TGCGTCAGCAGCTTGGGCACCCTCAGCTCCTACGAGCAGTACTTC

d_gene: -
abundance: -
j_gene: TRBJ1-2
v_gene: TRBV28
CDR3aa: CASSGDTYGYTF
CDR3nt: TGTGCCAGCAGTGGCGACACGTATGGCTACACCTTC

d_gene: -
abundance: -
j_gene: TRBJ2-1
v_gene: TRBV20-1
CDR3aa: CSAKEDASSYNEQFF
CDR3nt: TGCAGTGCTAAGGAGGACGCTAGCTCCTACAATGAGCAGTTCTTC

d_gene: -
abundance: few
j_gene: TRBJ2-7
v_gene: TRBV20-1
CDR3aa: CSVRKQGYEQYF
CDR3nt: TGCAGTGTTAGAAAACAGGGTTACGAGCAGTACTTC

d_gene: -
abundance: -
j_gene: TRBJ2-1
v_gene: TRBV5-6
CDR3aa: CASSVQGTSYNEQFF
CDR3nt: TGTGCCAGCAGCGTTCAGGGTACCTCCTACAATGAGCAGTTCTTC

d_gene: TRBD2
abundance: -
j_gene: TRBJ2-3
v_gene: TRBV6-5
CDR3aa: CVSSNAAGDPTDTQYF
CDR3nt: TGTGTCAGCAGCAACGCCGCGGGGGACCCCACAGATACGCAGTATTTT

d_gene: -
abundance: few
j_gene: TRBJ2-7
v_gene: TRBV15
CDR3aa: CATSRGTYEQYF
CDR3nt: TGTGCCACCAGCAGGGGTACCTACGAGCAGTACTTC

d_gene: TRBD1
abundance: -
j_gene: TRBJ1-2
v_gene: TRBV11-2
CDR3aa: CASSAQSGTGALYGYTF
CDR3nt: TGTGCCAGCAGCGCACAATCCGGGACAGGGGCGTTATATGGCTACACCTTC

d_gene: TRBD1
abundance: few
j_gene: TRBJ1-2
v_gene: TRBV6-1
CDR3aa: CASSEVGGQGRGYTF
CDR3nt: TGTGCCAGCAGTGAAGTAGGGGGACAGGGCCGTGGCTACACCTTC

d_gene: -
abundance: few
j_gene: TRBJ2-7
v_gene: TRBV27
CDR3aa: CASSLSERSYEQYF
CDR3nt: TGTGCCAGCAGTTTATCTGAGCGCTCCTACGAGCAGTACTTC

d_gene: -
abundance: few
j_gene: TRBJ1-2
v_gene: TRBV28
CDR3aa: CASSLTMSGYTF
CDR3nt: TGTGCCAGCAGTTTAACAATGTCTGGCTACACCTTC

d_gene: TRBD2
abundance: few
j_gene: TRBJ2-1
v_gene: TRBV2
CDR3aa: CASIVSSGRNYNEQFF
CDR3nt: TGTGCCAGCATAGTTAGTAGCGGGAGGAACTACAATGAGCAGTTCTTC

d_gene: -
abundance: -
j_gene: TRBJ2-1
v_gene: TRBV20-1
CDR3aa: CSATGQRYNEQFF
CDR3nt: TGCAGTGCTACGGGACAACGCTACAATGAGCAGTTCTTC

d_gene: TRBD1
abundance: -
j_gene: TRBJ1-1
v_gene: TRBV29-1
CDR3aa: CSVLWASGQPMNTEAFF
CDR3nt: TGCAGCGTCTTGTGGGCCTCGGGACAGCCCATGAACACTGAAGCTTTCTTT

d_gene: TRBD1
abundance: few
j_gene: TRBJ2-3
v_gene: TRBV5-1
CDR3aa: CASSSRQGATDTQYF
CDR3nt: TGCGCCAGCAGCTCCCGACAGGGAGCCACAGATACGCAGTATTTT

d_gene: -
abundance: few
j_gene: TRBJ2-1
v_gene: TRBV6-1
CDR3aa: CASSEARGAYNEQFF
CDR3nt: TGTGCCAGCAGTGAAGCGCGGGGTGCCTACAATGAGCAGTTCTTC

d_gene: -
abundance: -
j_gene: TRBJ2-1
v_gene: TRBV25-1
CDR3aa: CASRGTQIYNEQFF
CDR3nt: TGTGCCAGCAGGGGGACGCAGATCTACAATGAGCAGTTCTTC

d_gene: -
abundance: -
j_gene: TRBJ2-7
v_gene: TRBV11-1
CDR3aa: CASSPHRAQEAQYF
CDR3nt: TGTGCCAGCAGCCCACACAGGGCCCAAGAGGCCCAGTACTTC